This TCR beta chain was sequenced during a study of T cells after yellow fever vaccination. Study-wide results and caveats: A faster peak, day 5 versus 15, was reached by the weaker secondary response.

This clonotype has at least ten counts. TCRdb processed the 5' RACE reads anew with MiXCR; each CDR3 protein has one entry. The sample consists of about 30,000 distinct CDR3 sequences, around 5.8% of them appearing once. Here the sequenced sample was PBMCs, either bulk or a sorted T-cell subset (CD4+, CD8+, memory, or dextramer-sorted; not recorded which), taken on the day of the yellow fever booster vaccination. This receptor was obtained from a young man who received the YFV17D yellow fever vaccine.

CDR3 nucleotides: TGTGCCAGCTCCCCTGCAGCGGGAGGGCCATGGTCCTACGAGCAGTACTTC. This encodes CASSPAAGGPWSYEQYF. The genes are TRBV7-2 and TRBJ2-7; TRBD2 matches 10 bases. This CDR3 has 17 residues. Germline CDR1 is SGHTA and CDR2 is FQGNSA. The trim removed 8 bases at V and 1 base at J, leaving 14 bases unmatched.